These T cell receptor beta chains were read from a single sample in a study of T-cell reconstitution after alpha-beta-depleted transplantation in children. Via MiXCR, TCRdb re-called the PCR reads, giving one row per CDR3 protein. The table records around 380,000 distinct CDR3 sequences, roughly a tenth of them present only once. The sequenced sample was PBMCs from the stem cell graft donor, obtained from the stem cell graft. These receptor sequences come from a human donor who donated a stem cell graft to a child with acute myeloid leukemia. Each CDR3 is given with its conserved first and last residue. The order of the fields is D gene, J gene, clone size, V gene, CDR3 protein, CDR3 DNA. D genes are given only for firm matches. Part of the rows lack a size; the others show once, few, many or a class for expanded clones.

d_call: .; j_call: TRBJ2-2; clone_size: few; v_call: TRBV6-2/TRBV6-3; cdr3_aa: CASITPRTENTGELFF; cdr3_nt: TGTGCCAGCATTACCCCCCGGACGGAGAACACCGGGGAGCTGTTTTTT
d_call: TRBD1; j_call: TRBJ2-1; clone_size: many; v_call: TRBV19; cdr3_aa: CASSIEGTAPTFF; cdr3_nt: TGTGCCAGTAGTATAGAAGGGACAGCCCCTACGTTCTTC
d_call: TRBD2; j_call: TRBJ2-5; clone_size: .; v_call: TRBV7-2; cdr3_aa: CASSSGLGFAETQYF; cdr3_nt: TGTGCCAGCAGCTCAGGACTAGGGTTCGCAGAGACCCAGTACTTC
d_call: .; j_call: TRBJ2-6; clone_size: .; v_call: TRBV20-1; cdr3_aa: CSARALTGHSGANVLTF; cdr3_nt: TGCAGTGCTAGAGCTCTGACAGGTCACTCTGGGGCCAACGTCCTGACTTTC
d_call: .; j_call: TRBJ1-6; clone_size: .; v_call: TRBV7-8; cdr3_aa: CASTTAPESIHPLHF; cdr3_nt: TGTGCCAGCACCACAGCCCCAGAAAGTATTCACCCCCTCCACTTT
d_call: TRBD1; j_call: TRBJ1-4; clone_size: .; v_call: TRBV11-2; cdr3_aa: CASSSGQGVREKLFF; cdr3_nt: TGTGCCAGCAGCTCGGGACAGGGCGTACGGGAAAAACTGTTTTTT
d_call: TRBD1; j_call: TRBJ2-7; clone_size: .; v_call: TRBV20-1; cdr3_aa: CSARRVGGSEQYF; cdr3_nt: TGCAGTGCTAGAAGGGTAGGGGGCAGCGAGCAGTACTTC
d_call: TRBD2; j_call: TRBJ2-7; clone_size: once; v_call: TRBV6-2/TRBV6-3; cdr3_aa: CASSYFSGRAYEQYF; cdr3_nt: TGTGCCAGCAGTTACTTTAGCGGGAGAGCCTACGAGCAGTACTTC
d_call: TRBD2; j_call: TRBJ2-1; clone_size: few; v_call: TRBV6-2/TRBV6-3; cdr3_aa: CASSYLTSGRIYNEQFF; cdr3_nt: TGTGCCAGCAGTTACCTGACTAGCGGGAGGATCTACAATGAGCAGTTCTTC
d_call: .; j_call: TRBJ1-1; clone_size: many; v_call: TRBV6-2/TRBV6-3; cdr3_aa: CASSSSGNTEAFF; cdr3_nt: .
d_call: .; j_call: TRBJ1-1; clone_size: many; v_call: TRBV7-3; cdr3_aa: CASSLHPNTEAFF; cdr3_nt: TGTGCCAGCAGCTTACACCCGAACACTGAAGCTTTCTTT
d_call: .; j_call: TRBJ2-5; clone_size: many; v_call: TRBV20-1; cdr3_aa: CSAATNQETQYF; cdr3_nt: TGCAGTGCTGCAACCAATCAAGAGACCCAGTACTTC
d_call: TRBD1; j_call: TRBJ1-5; clone_size: .; v_call: TRBV12-3/TRBV12-4; cdr3_aa: CASSLQGAGLGNQPQHF; cdr3_nt: TGTGCCAGCAGCCTACAGGGGGCTGGTTTGGGCAATCAGCCCCAGCATTTT
d_call: .; j_call: TRBJ1-6; clone_size: .; v_call: TRBV6-5; cdr3_aa: CASSYEWVDNSPLHF; cdr3_nt: TGTGCCAGCAGTTACGAATGGGTGGATAATTCACCCCTCCACTTT
d_call: .; j_call: TRBJ1-2; clone_size: many; v_call: TRBV12-3/TRBV12-4; cdr3_aa: CASSRSGQDNYGYTF; cdr3_nt: TGTGCCAGCAGTCGTTCAGGCCAGGATAACTATGGCTACACCTTC
d_call: TRBD2; j_call: TRBJ2-7; clone_size: few; v_call: TRBV3-1; cdr3_aa: CASSRLANVLEQYF; cdr3_nt: TGTGCCAGCAGCCGACTAGCTAATGTCCTCGAGCAGTACTTC
d_call: .; j_call: TRBJ2-3; clone_size: .; v_call: TRBV15; cdr3_aa: CATSRDRLDTQYF; cdr3_nt: TGTGCCACCAGCAGAGATCGCCTAGATACGCAGTATTTT
d_call: TRBD1; j_call: TRBJ1-1; clone_size: few; v_call: TRBV7-3; cdr3_aa: CASSPIQPGQGWGTEAFF; cdr3_nt: TGTGCCAGCAGCCCGATCCAACCGGGACAGGGATGGGGCACTGAAGCTTTCTTT
d_call: .; j_call: TRBJ2-5; clone_size: .; v_call: TRBV10-3; cdr3_aa: CAIRTGSAETQYF; cdr3_nt: TGTGCCATCAGAACAGGGTCAGCAGAGACCCAGTACTTC
d_call: TRBD1; j_call: TRBJ2-3; clone_size: few; v_call: TRBV20-1; cdr3_aa: CSATGADTQYF; cdr3_nt: TGCAGTGCGACAGGGGCAGATACGCAGTATTTT
d_call: .; j_call: TRBJ2-2; clone_size: few; v_call: TRBV6-2/TRBV6-3; cdr3_aa: CASSIINTGELFF; cdr3_nt: TGTGCCAGCAGTATTATTAACACCGGGGAGCTGTTTTTT
d_call: .; j_call: TRBJ2-2; clone_size: .; v_call: TRBV5-1; cdr3_aa: CASSSPAGSLVVELFF; cdr3_nt: TGCGCCAGCAGTTCGCCGGCCGGGAGTTTGGTGGTGGAGCTGTTTTTT
d_call: .; j_call: TRBJ1-6; clone_size: few; v_call: TRBV20-1; cdr3_aa: CSARDTLQGAPLHF; cdr3_nt: TGCAGTGCTAGAGATACGTTACAGGGCGCACCCCTCCACTTT
d_call: TRBD2; j_call: TRBJ2-3; clone_size: few; v_call: TRBV2; cdr3_aa: CASRELAGISTDTQYF; cdr3_nt: TGTGCCAGCAGGGAACTAGCGGGGATAAGCACAGATACGCAGTATTTT
d_call: .; j_call: TRBJ2-2; clone_size: .; v_call: TRBV18; cdr3_aa: CASSQDGVANTGELFF; cdr3_nt: TGTGCCAGCTCCCAAGATGGGGTAGCGAACACCGGGGAGCTGTTTTTT
d_call: .; j_call: TRBJ1-2; clone_size: .; v_call: TRBV4-1; cdr3_aa: CASSQGNSQGGDTF; cdr3_nt: TGCGCCAGCAGCCAAGGAAACTCTCAAGGTGGCGACACCTTC
d_call: TRBD1; j_call: TRBJ1-2; clone_size: many; v_call: TRBV7-2; cdr3_aa: CASSTTGTGYGYTF; cdr3_nt: TGTGCCAGCAGCACTACCGGGACAGGCTATGGCTACACCTTC
d_call: .; j_call: TRBJ1-2; clone_size: many; v_call: TRBV6-1; cdr3_aa: CASSAGGGYYGYTF; cdr3_nt: TGTGCCAGCAGTGCAGGAGGAGGTTATTATGGCTACACCTTC
d_call: .; j_call: TRBJ1-1; clone_size: .; v_call: TRBV5-1; cdr3_aa: CASSYFGAGQGTEAFF; cdr3_nt: TGCGCCAGCAGCTACTTCGGGGCAGGCCAGGGCACTGAAGCTTTCTTT
d_call: TRBD1; j_call: TRBJ2-5; clone_size: many; v_call: TRBV24-1; cdr3_aa: CATSERQGAQETQYF; cdr3_nt: TGTGCCACCAGTGAGCGACAGGGGGCCCAAGAGACCCAGTACTTC
d_call: .; j_call: TRBJ1-2; clone_size: few; v_call: TRBV27; cdr3_aa: CASSLSRLYGYTF; cdr3_nt: TGTGCCAGCAGTTTAAGTCGGCTCTATGGCTACACCTTC
d_call: .; j_call: TRBJ2-6; clone_size: .; v_call: TRBV7-6; cdr3_aa: CASSARVSGANVLTF; cdr3_nt: TGTGCCAGCAGCGCTCGGGTCTCTGGGGCCAACGTCCTGACTTTC
d_call: TRBD2; j_call: TRBJ2-5; clone_size: few; v_call: TRBV3-1; cdr3_aa: CASSQDWPWGAGGQETQYF; cdr3_nt: TGTGCCAGCAGCCAAGATTGGCCCTGGGGGGCGGGGGGCCAAGAGACCCAGTACTTC
d_call: TRBD1; j_call: TRBJ2-5; clone_size: many; v_call: TRBV5-5; cdr3_aa: CASSTSGQGKQETQYF; cdr3_nt: TGTGCCAGCAGCACCTCGGGACAGGGAAAACAAGAGACCCAGTACTTC
d_call: TRBD2; j_call: TRBJ2-3; clone_size: .; v_call: TRBV4-1; cdr3_aa: CASSLVGLAGIITDTQYF; cdr3_nt: TGCGCCAGCAGCTTAGTAGGACTAGCGGGGATTATCACAGATACGCAGTATTTT
d_call: TRBD1; j_call: TRBJ1-6; clone_size: many; v_call: TRBV6-1; cdr3_aa: CASRRDRGSPLHF; cdr3_nt: TGTGCCAGCAGAAGGGACAGGGGATCACCCCTCCACTTT
d_call: .; j_call: TRBJ1-1; clone_size: .; v_call: TRBV19; cdr3_aa: CASSIGLRTEAFF; cdr3_nt: TGTGCCAGTAGTATCGGCCTGCGCACTGAAGCTTTCTTT
d_call: .; j_call: TRBJ1-1; clone_size: few; v_call: TRBV5-5; cdr3_aa: CASSRRDGNTEAFF; cdr3_nt: TGTGCCAGCAGCCGCAGGGATGGGAACACTGAAGCTTTCTTT
d_call: .; j_call: TRBJ2-7; clone_size: .; v_call: TRBV7-2; cdr3_aa: CASSSYVTESYEQYF; cdr3_nt: TGTGCCAGCAGCTCCTACGTGACAGAGAGCTACGAGCAGTACTTC
d_call: .; j_call: TRBJ2-3; clone_size: .; v_call: TRBV27; cdr3_aa: CASSLRGGRGSDTQYF; cdr3_nt: TGTGCCAGCAGTTTACGAGGCGGTCGTGGGTCAGATACGCAGTATTTT
d_call: TRBD2; j_call: TRBJ2-3; clone_size: many; v_call: TRBV10-3; cdr3_aa: CAISGTSGATDTQYF; cdr3_nt: TGTGCCATCAGCGGGACTAGCGGGGCGACAGATACGCAGTATTTT